Following are 19 T cell receptor beta chains from one sample sequenced in a study of spatial heterogeneity in lung cancer (dated by TCRdb to the late 2010s). The method behind the library was 5' RACE. Sequencing relied on a NextSeq 500. The raw public reads went through TCRdb reprocessing: fastp at Q25, MiXCR clone calling, in-frame beta chains kept. Here each entry gathers all rows of one CDR3 protein and keeps the most common genes and DNA. This sample lists 30,000 to 45,000 distinct CDR3 sequences; 7.5% were detected once. 25% to 35% of the sample is taken by the ten largest. Interpreted using the paper, the time point label stands for: sample taken at primary tumor resection. Sequencing used PBMCs, obtained at surgery. The receptors were gathered from a male donor with early-stage non-small cell lung cancer.

This clonotype was observed many times. The chain combines TRBV27 with TRBJ2-7; D is uncertain. With 8 bases removed from V and 6 bases from J, the gap between germline ends came to 17 bases. The CDR3 consists of 13 residues. Germline-derived CDR1 and CDR2 are MNHEY and SMNVEV (reference sequence). DNA for the CDR3: TGTGCCAGCGGCCTTAGTTCTTCCCTCGAGCAGTACGTC. Translating it yields CASGLSSSLEQYV.

This clonotype came up many times. The gene calls are TRBV7-2 and TRBJ1-1, with 8 bases identical to TRBD1. Looked up from germline, CDR1 is SGHTA and CDR2 is FQGNSA. The V segment lost 4 bases and the J segment 3 bases; nucleotides outside the gene matches: 4. CDR3 length: 14 residues. CDR3 sequence: CASSSTGGDTEAFF. CDR3 bases: TGTGCCAGCAGCTCCACAGGGGGGGACACTGAAGCTTTCTTT.

This clonotype was seen a handful of times. The chain links TRBV6-1 to TRBJ2-3, with D tentatively TRBD1 (5 bases). The CDR3 has 15 amino acids. V shed 10 bases and J shed 1 base, with 18 bases lying between them. Germline CDR1 reads MNHNS; CDR2 reads SASEGT. This CDR3 reads CATNNPWGGTDTQYF. CDR3 nucleotide sequence: TGTGCCACCAACAATCCCTGGGGCGGCACAGATACGCAGTATTTT.

This clonotype was observed at least ten times. The genes are TRBV29-1 and TRBJ2-3, with 10 positions matching TRBD2. V lost 2 bases to trimming and J lost 4 bases; unmatched junction nucleotides: 9. This CDR3 has 16 residues. Germline V gives CDR1 SQVTM, CDR2 ANQGSEA. The CDR3 region has the DNA TGCAGCGTTGAATTTTTGAGCGGGAGGGCAGCAGATACGCAGTATTTT. It codes for CSVEFLSGRAADTQYF.

The chain combines TRBV7-2 with TRBJ1-1, with a weak D call TRBD1 (6 bases). This CDR3 region has 13 residues. The V and J ends lost 5 bases and 9 bases respectively, with 16 bases between them. Germline lookup yields CDR1 SGHTA and CDR2 FQGNSA. CDR3 nucleotide sequence: TGTGCCAGCAGCCCATTGGGGGGACAAAAAGCTTTCTTT. Amino acid sequence: CASSPLGGQKAFF.

This clonotype was observed many times. V is TRBV7-2 and J is TRBJ1-2; D may be TRBD1 (5 bases). This CDR3 contains 13 residues. V was pared by 5 bases and J by 2 bases, with 9 bases between. Per the germline V gene, CDR1 is SGHTA and CDR2 is FQGNSA. CDR3 nucleotides: TGTGCCAGCAGCGAACAGGAAAACTATGGCTACACCTTC. It encodes CASSEQENYGYTF. Drawing the rest from reference TRBV7-2 and TRBJ1-2, the complete variable domain is GAGVSQSPSNKVTEKGKDVELRCDPISGHTALYWYRQSLGQGLEFLIYFQGNSAPDKSGLPSDRFSAERTGGSVSTLTIQRTQQEDSAVYLCASSEQENYGYTFGSGTRLTVV.

This clonotype showed up many times. The chain couples TRBV4-3 to TRBJ2-3; possibly TRBD1 or TRBD2 for D (5 bases each). This CDR3 is 19 amino acids long. Germline V CDR1 and CDR2: LGHNA, YSLEER. Deletions cut 4 bases from V and 4 bases from J, with 27 bases between. The CDR3, as DNA: TGCGCCAGCAGCCCTAAAACCGGGCCAAGCTCGGGGCCCCCAGATACGCAGTATTTT. This sequence encodes CASSPKTGPSSGPPDTQYF.

With regard to this clonotype: A single base separates this from a much larger clone, so it may be a read error. The gene calls are TRBV24-1 and TRBJ2-1, with 8 bases aligning to TRBD2. The junction had 4 bases not matched to a gene; V was cut back by 8 bases and J by 2 bases. Germline V CDR1 and CDR2: KGHDR, SFDVKD. This CDR3 comprises 14 residues. The chain's CDR3 is CATMAAGAYNEQFF. Written as DNA, the CDR3 is TGTGCCACCATGGCAGCGGGGGCCTACAATGAGCAGTTCTTC.

The sample holds many counts of this clonotype. The chain links TRBV5-8 to TRBJ1-5, with D unresolved. The CDR3 runs 14 residues. Trimming shortened V by 5 bases and J by 3 bases, and 12 bases separated the two germline ends. Germline lookup yields CDR1 SGHTS and CDR2 YDEGEE. In DNA form, the CDR3 reads TGTGCCAGCAGGGGCGGACTTCACAATCAGCCCCAGCATTTT. Protein sequence: CASRGGLHNQPQHF. The complete variable domain, with remaining parts taken from reference TRBV5-8 and TRBJ1-5, reads EAGVTQSPTHLIKTRGQQATLRCSPISGHTSVYWYQQALGLGLQFLLWYDEGEERNRGNFPPRFSGRQFPNYSSELNVNALELEDSALYLCASRGGLHNQPQHFGDGTRLSIL.

The chain is built from TRBV12-3 or TRBV12-4 and TRBJ2-1, with 9 nucleotides matching TRBD2. The CDR3 length is 15 residues. V was pared by 3 bases and J by 9 bases, with 9 bases of the junction left unmatched. In nucleotides, the CDR3 is TGTGCCAGCAGTTTGGTGGCGGGAGGGCCGGGTGAGCAGTTCTTC. This sequence encodes CASSLVAGGPGEQFF.

This clonotype was counted many times. V usage is TRBV6-6 and J usage is TRBJ1-3; D is perhaps TRBD1 (6 bases). V gave up 4 bases and J gave up 0 bases, with 13 bases separating them. Germline CDR1 MNHNY, CDR2 SVGAGI (reference sequence). CDR3 length equals 16 residues. In nucleotides, the CDR3 is TGTGCCAGCAGTTTTAAGGGGGACGCCTCTGGAAACACCATATATTTT. Encoded protein: CASSFKGDASGNTIYF.

The gene calls are TRBV20-1 and TRBJ2-7, with 10 bases that match TRBD1. The CDR3 spans 13 residues. Trimming removed 7 bases from V and 2 bases from J; junction bases left unmatched: 5. Germline CDR1 DFQATT, CDR2 SNEGSKA (reference sequence). CDR3 sequence reads: CSVRDRGTYEQYF. The DNA for the CDR3 is TGCAGTGTTAGGGACAGGGGTACCTACGAGCAGTACTTC.

This clonotype was recorded a few times. The DNA of the CDR3 is TGTGCCAGCAGCTTCCCGGACGGGACAGATACGCAGTATTTT. Amino acids: CASSFPDGTDTQYF. The J gene is TRBJ2-3, the V gene TRBV5-6; no clear D gene. From germline, CDR1 is SGHDT and CDR2 YYEEEE. This CDR3 comprises 14 residues. V lost 2 bases and J 3 bases, leaving 10 bases between the germline ends.

This clonotype was counted ten times or more. The chain couples TRBV7-2 to TRBJ2-1, with no clear D. Germline V gene sequence: CDR1 SGHTA, CDR2 FQGNSA. The CDR3 extends over 18 amino acids. Trimming removed 0 bases at V and 0 bases at J, with 15 bases between. CDR3 residues: CASSLALIGFDSYNEQFF. The CDR3 bases are TGTGCCAGCAGCTTAGCGCTAATCGGCTTCGACTCCTACAATGAGCAGTTCTTC.

This clonotype was seen at least ten times. The gene calls are TRBV6-5 and TRBJ2-5, with a tentative D call TRBD1 (5 bases). V was pared by 0 bases and J by 5 bases, with 13 bases between. This CDR3 contains 15 residues. Germline CDR1 is MNHEY and CDR2 is SVGAGI. The CDR3 DNA reads as TGTGCCAGCAGTTACTCGAGAAGGGGTTCGGAGACCCAGTACTTC. Protein: CASSYSRRGSETQYF.

This chain links TRBV20-1 with TRBJ2-1; 12 bases are shared with TRBD2. CDR3 size: 15 residues. V shed 6 bases and J 4 bases; nucleotides not matched to a gene: 7. The germline gives CDR1 DFQATT, CDR2 SNEGSKA (reference sequence). The CDR3 nucleotides are TGCAGTGCGCCTTCCGGGACTAGCGGGTACAATGAGCAGTTCTTC. Translating gives CSAPSGTSGYNEQFF.

This clonotype is categorized as large. The chain employs TRBV24-1 and TRBJ2-1; 11 positions agree with TRBD1. The CDR3 sequence is 14 residues long. Germline V gives CDR1 KGHDR, CDR2 SFDVKD. V gave up 3 bases and J gave up 8 bases; unmatched junction bases: 2. For the CDR3, the DNA is TGTGCCACCAGTGATGGACAGGGGGCGGATGAGCAGTTCTTC. This codes for CATSDGQGADEQFF.

The sample holds a few counts of this clonotype. The chain is built from TRBV27 and TRBJ2-2; no clear D. There are 15 residues in the CDR3. With 5 bases removed from V and 0 bases from J, the gap between germline ends came to 10 bases. Per the germline V gene, CDR1 is MNHEY and CDR2 is SMNVEV (reference sequence). The CDR3 region has the DNA TGTGCCAGCAGTAAGGGTCTAGCGAACACCGGGGAGCTGTTTTTT. Protein product: CASSKGLANTGELFF.

This clonotype was found a few times. J is TRBJ2-7 and V is TRBV18; 8 bases are shared with TRBD1. Germline lookup yields CDR1 KGHSH and CDR2 LQKENI. With 2 bases clipped from V and 3 bases from J, the junction kept 6 bases outside the gene matches. The CDR3 consists of 15 residues. The CDR3 bases are TGTGCCAGCTCACCAGGGGTGGACAGGGTCTACGAGCAGTACTTC. Its protein is CASSPGVDRVYEQYF.